The 13 T cell receptor beta chains listed next were all sequenced from one sample in a study of blood T cell repertoires in COVID-19. Sequencing used immunoSEQ multiplex PCR; TCRdb keeps in-frame clones, though not all of them. Of over 70,000 clones in the sample, roughly 80% are singletons; the top ten hold 25% to 30%. Specimen: peripheral blood. These receptors were collected from a human donor in a cohort sampled during active COVID-19.

The chain has TRBV6-2 or TRBV6-3 and TRBJ1-1; maybe TRBD1 (6 bases). Germline CDR1 is MNHEY and CDR2 is SVGEGT. The CDR3 is 17 amino acids. V shed 5 bases and J shed 5 bases, with 24 bases lying between them. The CDR3 spells CASSTRFGGIRGTEAFF. CDR3 nucleotides: TGTGCCAGCAGTACTCGATTTGGGGGAATAAGGGGGACTGAAGCTTTCTTT.

This rearrangement joins TRBV20-1 to TRBJ2-1; 7 nucleotides line up with TRBD2. V dropped 0 bases and J dropped 14; count of bases not matched to a gene: 4. The CDR3 spans 11 residues. Germline loops: CDR1 DFQATT, CDR2 SNEGSKA (reference sequence). The CDR3 sequence is CSARDGRAEFF. DNA for the CDR3: TGCAGTGCTAGAGATGGGAGGGCAGAGTTCTTC.

The gene calls are TRBV28 and TRBJ1-1; the match to TRBD1 covers 9 bases. Losses at the gene ends were 4 bases for V and 0 bases for J; bases not matched to a gene: 3. This CDR3 is 15 amino acids long. The germline V gene encodes CDR1 MDHEN and CDR2 SYDVKM. As DNA, the CDR3 is TGTGCCAGCAGTTCCCACAGGGGGCTGAACACTGAAGCTTTCTTT. This encodes CASSSHRGLNTEAFF.

CDR3 residues: CASSYRRLAGEGGTQYF. In DNA form, the CDR3 reads TGTGCCAGCAGTTACCGACGACTAGCGGGGGAAGGAGGTACGCAGTATTTT. The chain is built from TRBV6-2 or TRBV6-3 and TRBJ2-3, with TRBD2 matching over 12 bases. J lost 8 bases, V lost 2 bases, and 11 bases had no gene match. Germline CDR1 MNHEY, CDR2 SVGEGT. The CDR3 has 17 residues.

The rearrangement joins TRBV10-3 to TRBJ2-3; D may be TRBD2 (5 bases). V lost 3 bases, J lost 5 bases, and 12 bases lay in between. Per germline, CDR1 ENHRY and CDR2 SYGVKD. CDR3 length: 14 residues. CDR3 loop: CAISEVQGGDTQYF. CDR3 nucleotides: TGTGCCATCAGTGAAGTGCAAGGAGGAGATACGCAGTATTTT.

The genes are TRBV4-2 and TRBJ1-2; D is unresolved. Looked up from germline, CDR1 is LGHNA and CDR2 is YNFKEQ. V was shortened by 4 bases and J by 2 bases, with 2 bases between the two germline ends. The CDR3 totals 11 residues. The CDR3 is CASSPNYGYTF. In nucleotides, the CDR3 is TGTGCCAGCAGCCCAAACTATGGCTACACCTTC.

The genes are TRBV9 and TRBJ1-5, with 11 nucleotides matching TRBD1. V lost 0 bases, J lost 7 bases, and 3 bases stayed unmatched. Germline V lookup: CDR1 SGDLS, CDR2 YYNGEE. This CDR3 region has 15 residues. In DNA form, the CDR3 reads TGTGCCAGCAGCGTAGGGGACAGGGGGGAACAGCCCCAGCATTTT. Its protein is CASSVGDRGEQPQHF.

V is TRBV7-3 and J is TRBJ2-1; a weak D match, TRBD1 (5 bases). CDR3 length: 13 residues. Germline V lookup: CDR1 SGHTA, CDR2 FQGTGA. The V end was cut by 5 bases, the J end by 8 bases, with 13 bases between. The CDR3 sequence is CASSPTPGHEQFF. CDR3 bases: TGTGCCAGCAGCCCAACACCAGGGCATGAGCAGTTCTTC.

The rearrangement uses TRBV6-6 and TRBJ1-1, with D maybe TRBD1 (6 bases). The CDR3 contains 12 residues. Deletions cut 6 bases from V and 4 bases from J, with 9 bases between. Germline V lookup: CDR1 MNHNY, CDR2 SVGAGI (reference sequence). DNA of the CDR3: TGTGCCAGCAGACAGGGTGGCACTGAAGCTTTCTTT. It specifies CASRQGGTEAFF.

The rearrangement joins TRBV2 to TRBJ2-7; TRBD2 agrees at 9 bases. With 0 bases clipped from V and 4 bases from J, the junction kept 4 bases outside the gene matches. Germline-derived CDR1 and CDR2 are SNHLY and FYNNEI. The CDR3 spans 15 residues. CDR3 DNA: TGTGCCAGCAGTGAAGCGCAGGGACTAGCATACGAGCAGTACTTC. Residues: CASSEAQGLAYEQYF.

The V call is TRBV5-5, the J call TRBJ2-7, with a tentative D call TRBD1 (6 bases). Germline V gives CDR1 SGHKS, CDR2 YYEKEE (reference sequence). This CDR3 contains 14 residues. Deletions cut 2 bases from V and 1 base from J, with 10 bases between. CDR3 loop: CASSFRGGSYEQYF. The CDR3, as DNA: TGTGCCAGCAGCTTCAGGGGCGGATCCTACGAGCAGTACTTC.

The chain combines TRBV11-3 with TRBJ2-2; 8 bases line up with TRBD1. CDR1 and CDR2 from the germline V gene are SGHNT and YENEEA. V was clipped by 3 bases and J by 1 base; unmatched bases: 4. This CDR3 is built from 16 residues. In DNA form, the CDR3 reads TGTGCCAGCAGCTTGGGACAGGCCTTGAACACCGGGGAGCTGTTTTTT. Protein: CASSLGQALNTGELFF. Filled out from reference TRBV11-3 and TRBJ2-2, the complete variable domain reads EAGVVQSPRYKIIEKKQPVAFWCNPISGHNTLYWYLQNLGQGPELLIRYENEEAVDDSQLPKDRFSAERLKGVDSTLKIQPAELGDSAVYLCASSLGQALNTGELFFGEGSRLTVL.

The rearrangement joins TRBV4-3 to TRBJ2-5; 11 bases align to TRBD2. This CDR3 spans 15 amino acids. CDR1 is LGHNA and CDR2 is YSLEER in the germline V gene. J lost 4 bases, V lost 4 bases, and 5 bases had no gene match. As DNA, the CDR3 is TGCGCCAGCAGCCGCGGGACTAGCGGATCAGAGACCCAGTACTTC. This encodes CASSRGTSGSETQYF.